This T cell receptor beta chain was sequenced during a study of blood T cell repertoires in COVID-19. Original processing methods: It was from reference gene primer amplification that nucleated cell counts were estimated. Using immunoSEQ multiplex PCR, the repertoire was profiled, and TCRdb retains in-frame clones only, with some absent. Clonal size and the V and J genes are those of that table, whereas D and trimming came from the DNA. Counted here are some 400,000 clones, 89% occurring once; the ten biggest clones make up about 1.7%. The CDR3 runs to 13 residues. Germline assignment: CDR1 SGHRS and CDR2 YFSETQ. Trimming removed 3 bases from V and 7 bases from J, with 8 bases in between. The participants were between roughly 18 and 90 years old and came from 24 US areas. Donors in Cohort 3 who had recovered were those with two negative PCRs, healthcare professional clearance, or resolution of their symptoms.

Sequencing input: PBMCs or T cells enriched from blood (not recorded which). This chain connects TRBV5-1 to TRBJ1-6; the D is unclear. The source is a woman in her thirties who had recovered from COVID-19. The CDR3 DNA reads TGCGCCAGCAGCTACGGAGACAATTCACCCCTCCACTTT. It codes for CASSYGDNSPLHF.